A single T cell receptor beta chain is shown here with its context. The record originates from a study of blood T cell repertoires in COVID-19. Study-level background: The United States, Italy and Spain supplied acute and convalescent COVID-19 samples. PBMCs, B-cell-depleted T cells, or T cells were the source of the cDNA or gDNA that made up the material.

The V end was cut by 0 bases, the J end by 2 bases, with 10 bases between. CDR1 and CDR2 from the germline V gene are MNHNY and SVGAGI (reference sequence). CDR3 length: 15 amino acids. In the source study's methods: Estimates of nucleated cell counts were drawn from the amplification of reference gene primers. Sequencing was performed with immunoSEQ multiplex PCR; in TCRdb, only in-frame clones are kept and a portion is missing. That table furnishes V, J and clone size, whereas the DNA furnished D and trimming. The sample has roughly 260,000 clones, roughly nine tenths seen once. The sample taken for sequencing was peripheral blood. The source is a woman aged 45-59 years who had recovered from COVID-19. The chain joins TRBV6-6 to TRBJ1-2; D unclear. The CDR3 region has the DNA TGTGCCAGCAGTTACTCGCCGAGGCCAAACTATGGCTACACCTTC. This gives the protein CASSYSPRPNYGYTF.